These 3 T cell receptor beta chains share one sample of origin, sequenced in a study of control samples from healthy donors and cancer patients (dated by TCRdb to 2020 to 2021). Libraries were constructed by the immunoSEQ multiplex PCR assay. TCRdb provides this immuneACCESS table in a form limited to in-frame rearrangements. Some clones are lacking; in checked studies, under half of them reflect an unresolved V gene, and why the rest are absent is not known. This sample is represented by over 85,000 clones; roughly 90% of them were singletons. The biggest ten clones account for around 4% of the sample. Specimen: PBMCs. These receptors were obtained from a woman aged 55-75 years with lung cancer.

The chain couples TRBV19 to TRBJ1-1; TRBD1 might be the D (6 bases). Trimming stripped 3 bases from V and 5 bases from J, with 16 bases between. CDR1 LNHDA and CDR2 SQIVND come from the germline V gene (reference sequence). The CDR3 runs 15 residues. The CDR3 here is CASSMTRGDWTEAFF. CDR3 DNA: TGTGCCAGTAGTATGACCAGGGGTGATTGGACTGAAGCTTTCTTT.

The rearrangement uses TRBV19 and TRBJ2-5, with 12 bases matching TRBD2. Germline V gene data show CDR1 as LNHDA and CDR2 as SQIVND (reference sequence). V was clipped by 5 bases and J by 4 bases; unmatched bases: 5. The CDR3 covers 15 residues. CDR3 protein: CASSYLAGGAETQYF. CDR3 DNA: TGTGCCAGTAGTTACCTAGCGGGGGGGGCAGAGACCCAGTACTTC.

This chain connects TRBV7-9 to TRBJ1-1; D is unresolved. The CDR3 spans 15 residues. Germline V lookup: CDR1 SEHNR, CDR2 FQNEAQ (reference sequence). V lost 0 bases, J lost 0 bases, and 8 bases lay in between. CDR3 nucleotide sequence: TGTGCCAGCAGCTTAGCGGGGAAGGTGAACACTGAAGCTTTCTTT. Protein: CASSLAGKVNTEAFF.